This is a list of T cell receptor beta chains from one sample in a study of blood T cells in healthy people across ages. TCRdb independently ran MiXCR on the 5' RACE reads; one entry per CDR3 protein. The sample has fewer than 700,000 distinct CDR3 sequences, 40% to 55% seen once. Sequencing used blood. These TCRs come from an elderly man in good health. The CDR3 runs from the conserved cysteine through the conserved F or W. The D gene is left open where the match is weak. Not all rows give a size; the values are once, few, many and, for expanded clones, a class.

>NA|NA|TRBJ2-1|TRBV29-1
TGCAGCGTTTCGGGGCAGGGAAGTCCCCGGGTTCCCAAGCAGTTCTTC
CSVSGQGSPRVPKQFF
>NA|NA|TRBJ2-1|TRBV7-2
TGTGCCAGCAGCTTATCCTGGGGAGGACCTTACAATGAGCAGTTCTTC
CASSLSWGGPYNEQFF
>NA|NA|TRBJ2-7|TRBV24-1
TGTGCCACCGCCCTCCCCCGACTCTCTTTCTACGAGCAGTACTTC
CATALPRLSFYEQYF
>many|NA|TRBJ2-3|TRBV6-5
TGTGCCAGCAGTACGGCGGCAGGGGAAGATACGCAGTATTTT
CASSTAAGEDTQYF
>NA|TRBD1|TRBJ1-4|TRBV4-3
TGCGCCAGCGGACTAGCCGGTGCGACAGGGGAAGGGAAACTGTTTTTT
CASGLAGATGEGKLFF
>NA|NA|TRBJ2-7|TRBV6-2/TRBV6-3
TGTGCCAGCATCAACCCAATGGCGTACTACGAGCAGTACTTC
CASINPMAYYEQYF
>few|TRBD2|TRBJ2-3|TRBV5-5
TGTGCCAGCAGCTGGGGACTAGCGGGGGGCACAGATACGCAGTATTTT
CASSWGLAGGTDTQYF
>NA|TRBD1|TRBJ1-2|TRBV12-3/TRBV12-4
TGTGCCAGCACCGGGACAGCTGTCTATGGCTACACCTTC
CASTGTAVYGYTF
>few|NA|TRBJ2-6|TRBV20-1
TGCAGTGCTAGGCACAGGGCTGGGGCCAACGTCCTGACTTTC
CSARHRAGANVLTF
>many|NA|TRBJ2-3|TRBV6-5
TGTGCCACCAGGATCGGCGGAACTAGCACAGATACGCAGTATTTT
CATRIGGTSTDTQYF
>few|NA|TRBJ1-5|TRBV6-6
TGTGCCAGCAGCCCGGGAGGGGTAAGGGAGCCCCAGCATTTT
CASSPGGVREPQHF
>NA|NA|TRBJ1-1|TRBV11-2
TGTGCCAGCAGCTTAGAGGGCGCCGGGGTTTTGGGTCTAGCTTTCTTT
CASSLEGAGVLGLAFF